This T cell receptor beta chain comes out of a study of T cell responses to AZD1222 COVID-19 vaccine. The CDR3 consists of 13 residues. CDR1 is MNHEY and CDR2 is SMNVEV in the germline V gene (reference sequence). V was trimmed by 3 bases and J by 5 bases, leaving 10 bases between them. Sequenced by immunoSEQ multiplex PCR; TCRdb stores in-frame clones only, minus some. The sample lists approximately 80,000 clones, approximately 90% occurring once. The chain recombines TRBV27 with TRBJ2-5; D tentatively reads TRBD1 or TRBD2 (5 bases each). The specimen comprised peripheral blood, sampled 28 days after the second AZD1222 dose. The receptor was isolated from an adult who received the AZD1222 COVID-19 vaccine. This chain's CDR3 is CASSLRGLETQYF. CDR3 in DNA: TGTGCCAGCAGTTTGAGGGGTTTGGAGACCCAGTACTTC.